A single sample gave rise to the 15 T cell receptor beta chains below, sequenced in a study of post-analysis software for immune sequencing data. Study conclusions and caveats: Roughly 5 TRBV segments, TRBV5-6, TRBV5-1 and TRBV20-1 among them, were found more frequent in patients than controls.

cDNA libraries for TCR beta contained unique molecular identifiers. TCRdb used MiXCR to reprocess the PCR reads, holding one entry per CDR3 protein. The profile shows about 200,000 distinct CDR3 sequences, 25% to 30% of them singletons. No antigen is known for these receptors. Specimen: blood. These receptors originate from a girl aged 2-17 years with multiple sclerosis.

Ten or more counts support this clonotype. V usage is TRBV20-1 and J usage is TRBJ2-5; tentative D call: TRBD1 (5 bases). Per germline, CDR1 DFQATT and CDR2 SNEGSKA (reference sequence). There are 13 residues in the CDR3. V lost 5 bases to trimming and J lost 1 base, with 11 bases between them. The CDR3 reads CSAQDSFQETQYF. The CDR3 DNA follows: TGCAGTGCTCAAGACAGTTTCCAAGAGACCCAGTACTTC.

To note about this clonotype: One end of the junction varies from germline; a read error may be responsible. The chain recombines TRBV20-1 with TRBJ1-4; D is uncertain. The CDR3 is 14 amino acids. Germline V lookup: CDR1 DFQATT, CDR2 SNEGSKA (reference sequence). CDR3 nucleotides: TGCGGTGCTAGAGATGCCAGCGAAAATGAAAAACTGTTTTTT. Residues: CGARDASENEKLFF.

This clonotype was seen only once. A much bigger clone sits one base away, suggesting this may be a read error. The J gene is TRBJ1-2, the V gene TRBV5-1; 11 bases align to TRBD1. The CDR3 extends over 15 amino acids. The germline CDR1 and CDR2 sequences are SGHRS and YFSETQ. CDR3 protein: CASGLVGQGEDGYTF. In DNA form, the CDR3 reads TGCGCCAGCGGCTTGGTGGGACAGGGGGAAGATGGCTACACCTTC.

Many counts were recorded for this clonotype. The chain has TRBV10-2 and TRBJ2-3; D uncertain. Germline V CDR1 and CDR2: WSHSY, SAAADI. CDR3 size: 13 residues. Trimming left V 6 bases short and J 3 bases short, with 10 bases between. DNA of the CDR3: TGCGCCAGCAGGTCTCCCGGGACAGATACGCAGTATTTT. Translating it yields CASRSPGTDTQYF.

This clonotype turned up a few times. Germline and junction disagree at one end, which may indicate a read error. The V gene is TRBV7-9, the J gene TRBJ2-1; D gene uncertain. Germline V lookup: CDR1 SEHNR, CDR2 FQNEAQ (reference sequence). There are 15 residues in the CDR3. The CDR3 here is CASRLAGGDPNEQFF. CDR3 coding DNA: TGTGCCAGCAGATTAGCCGGCGGCGATCCCAATGAGCAGTTCTTC.

There are many counts of this clonotype. The chain employs TRBV7-2 and TRBJ2-1, with D perhaps being TRBD1 or TRBD2 (5 bases each). The CDR3 runs 15 residues. Per germline, CDR1 SGHTA and CDR2 FQGNSA. The V and J ends lost 7 bases and 8 bases respectively, with 21 bases between them. Written as DNA, the CDR3 is TGTGCCAGCATCCAGAGCCCGAGGGGTTGGGATGAGCAGTTCTTC. Translation gives CASIQSPRGWDEQFF.

Comment on this clonotype: This could be a read error, since a much larger clone is one nucleotide away. This sequence joins TRBV5-1 and TRBJ2-3; TRBD1 agrees at 7 bases. The CDR3 spans 14 residues. The V gene's germline CDR1 is SGHRS and CDR2 YFSETQ. CDR3 residues: CACSQAQGTDTQYF. The CDR3, as DNA: TGCGCCTGCAGCCAGGCACAGGGGACAGATACGCAGTATTTT.

This chain connects TRBV2 to TRBJ2-7; 7 bases are a match to TRBD1. The CDR3 runs 14 residues. The ends lost 4 bases at V and 3 bases at J; junction bases unmatched: 6. The germline V gene has CDR1 SNHLY and CDR2 FYNNEI. The CDR3 DNA follows: TGTGCCAGCAGTGGAGGGCAGGGGGACTACGAGCAGTACTTC. This translates into CASSGGQGDYEQYF. Based on the CDR3 plus reference TRBV2 and TRBJ2-7, the full variable domain is EPEVTQTPSHQVTQMGQEVILRCVPISNHLYFYWYRQILGQKVEFLVSFYNNEISEKSEIFDDQFSVERPDGSNFTLKIRSTKLEDSAMYFCASSGGQGDYEQYFGPGTRLTVT.

This rearrangement joins TRBV7-2 to TRBJ1-1, with 8 bases identical to TRBD1. The germline V gene encodes CDR1 SGHTA and CDR2 FQGNSA. The CDR3 is 14 residues long. V lost 8 bases and J lost 0; bases outside the gene matches: 5. CDR3 coding DNA: TGTGCCAGCGGTGGACAGGGCATGAACACTGAAGCTTTCTTT. This codes for CASGGQGMNTEAFF. The whole variable domain, filled in from reference TRBV7-2 and TRBJ1-1, reads GAGVSQSPSNKVTEKGKDVELRCDPISGHTALYWYRQSLGQGLEFLIYFQGNSAPDKSGLPSDRFSAERTGGSVSTLTIQRTQQEDSAVYLCASGGQGMNTEAFFGQGTRLTVV.

The V call is TRBV5-1, the J call TRBJ1-1; D gene uncertain. This CDR3 region has 14 residues. Trimming removed 1 base from V and 3 bases from J, with 10 bases in between. CDR1 is SGHRS, CDR2 YFSETQ, per germline. The CDR3 protein is CASSLSGLDTEAFF. The CDR3 nucleotides read TGCGCCAGCAGCTTGAGCGGGCTGGACACTGAAGCTTTCTTT.

This clonotype occurred a few times. The gene calls are TRBV27 and TRBJ1-4, with a possible D match to TRBD1 (5 bases). The CDR3 extends over 13 amino acids. Germline V lookup: CDR1 MNHEY, CDR2 SMNVEV (reference sequence). Trimming shortened V by 7 bases and J by 4 bases, and 10 bases separated the two germline ends. This CDR3 is CASTPGGNEKLFF. The CDR3 bases are TGTGCCAGCACCCCGGGGGGTAATGAAAAACTGTTTTTT. Filled out from reference TRBV27 and TRBJ1-4, the complete variable domain reads EAQVTQNPRYLITVTGKKLTVTCSQNMNHEYMSWYRQDPGLGLRQIYYSMNVEVTDKGDVPEGYKVSRKEKRNFPLILESPSPNQTSLYFCASTPGGNEKLFFGSGTQLSVL.

In this sample, this clonotype turned up a few times. A much larger clone differs by one base, so this may be a read error. The genes are TRBV5-1 and TRBJ2-3; TRBD1 matches at 8 bases. From germline, CDR1 is SGHRS and CDR2 YFSETQ. This CDR3 contains 17 residues. The CDR3 DNA reads as TGCACCAGCAGCTTGGGAGGTGGACAGGGACGCACAGATACGCAGTATTTT. It specifies CTSSLGGGQGRTDTQYF.

This clonotype was counted many times. The chain combines TRBV18 with TRBJ2-3, with a possible D match to TRBD1 (5 bases). The CDR3 has 16 residues. V lost 1 base to trimming and J lost 2 bases, with 13 bases between them. Germline CDR1 KGHSH, CDR2 LQKENI. The CDR3 DNA reads as TGTGCCAGCTCACCACAACAGGACGGATACACAGATACGCAGTATTTT. Protein product: CASSPQQDGYTDTQYF.

This clonotype was seen ten or more times. V is TRBV20-1 and J is TRBJ2-1, with 12 bases that match TRBD2. The CDR3 is 16 residues long. With 0 bases clipped from V and 9 bases from J, the junction kept 9 bases outside the gene matches. Germline CDR1 and CDR2: DFQATT and SNEGSKA (reference sequence). The CDR3 nucleotides are TGCAGTGCTAGAGATTTGGAACTAGCGGGAGGCGGTGAGCAGTTCTTC. Its protein product is CSARDLELAGGGEQFF.

This clonotype was picked up many times. At one boundary the junction diverges from the germline segment, which might be a read error. The CDR3 loop is CATSRDTQEAQYF. The CDR3 bases are TGTGCCACCAGCAGGGATACTCAAGAGGCCCAGTACTTC. J is TRBJ2-5 and V is TRBV15, with D hard to call. Germline values: CDR1 LNHNV, CDR2 YYDKDF (reference sequence). CDR3 length equals 13 residues.